Listed below are T cell receptor beta chains from one sample, sequenced in a study of CD8+CD57+ T cells in acquired aplastic anemia. Using its own MiXCR run on the reads, TCRdb lists one record per CDR3 protein. The table has some 200,000 distinct CDR3 sequences, approximately 57% seen once. Sequences were obtained from sorted CD4+, CD8+, or CD8+CD57+ T cells (not recorded which) from PBMCs. All receptors derive from a human donor in good health. The CDR3 runs from the conserved cysteine through the conserved F or W.

v_call | cdr3_aa
TRBV2 | CASSVGAGIYEQYF
TRBV2 | CASSSMTGGAGNGYTF
TRBV19 | CATQGQTRQPQHF
TRBV5-1 | CASSQTGPETQYF
TRBV19 | CASSEERLAPYEQYF
TRBV7-2 | CASSLAQGDQPQHF
TRBV6-6 | CASSYGTGGRTDTQYF
TRBV12-3/TRBV12-4 | CASSPPGLRNEQFF
TRBV12-3/TRBV12-4 | CASSLQGTAFF
TRBV4-1 | CASSQGWSGYTF
TRBV9 | CASSPGTSGRSWETQYF
TRBV24-1 | CATSLQGPDSKMGELFF
TRBV9 | CASSSWTEKDEQFF
TRBV12-3/TRBV12-4 | CASSSQQGSEQYF
TRBV12-3/TRBV12-4 | CASRGGDNSGNTIYF
TRBV7-6 | CASSLEGIHEQYF
TRBV2 | CASSRDGNSGNIQYF
TRBV29-1 | CSVSKPETDAYEQYF
TRBV4-2 | CASSHIRDGRYQETQYF
TRBV20-1 | CSAPDEYEQYF
TRBV2 | CASSDDIYEQYF
TRBV11-2 | CASGTWTHYEQYF
TRBV10-3 | CAISPTGTSGLYEQFF
TRBV7-3 | CASSSLPDTEAFF
TRBV7-6 | CASSGGRRANYGYTF
TRBV2 | CASSGEMVTEAFF
TRBV6-5 | CASSYSNPGTDTEAFF
TRBV9 | CASNPTGANTEAFF
TRBV14 | CASSPMGQNIAKNIQYF
TRBV19 | CASSTERDTEAFF
TRBV11-2 | CASSRTRGGTEAFF
TRBV20-1 | CSARSGDNSYEQYF
TRBV9 | CASSVGQFSYEQYF
TRBV6-6 | CASSYPRQGMNYGYTF
TRBV7-3 | CASSLIGPGGGTEAFF
TRBV5-8 | CASSQGQTAGNTIYF
TRBV20-1 | CSARRTGLGPSYEQYF
TRBV19 | CASSGGGYNEQFF
TRBV11-3 | CASSLREGTEAFF
TRBV5-5 | CASSVPGLAGELYEQYF
TRBV7-9 | CASSPRISGANVLTF
TRBV7-3 | CASSPSAANSYTF
TRBV15 | CATRYDGTTEAFF
TRBV20-1 | CSASPGVEQCF
TRBV24-1 | CATSDAGRPLYNEQFF
TRBV6-2/TRBV6-3 | CASSYTPGQGTEAFF
TRBV14 | CASSHSGTFYEQYF
TRBV9 | CASTDSQETQYF
TRBV7-9 | CASSGLETAYEQYF
TRBV20-1 | CSASDGIINEQFF
TRBV5-1 | CASSLGQGAPSYGYTF
TRBV6-2/TRBV6-3 | CASRPDSSSYNEQFF
TRBV9 | CASSANRDLGNTIYF